The source of this T cell receptor (beta chain) is a study of breast tumors, draining lymph nodes, adjacent tissues (dated by TCRdb to the mid-2010s). Background for the entire study: The study compared TCR beta repertoires across tumor, adjacent nontumor tissue and axillary lymph nodes from breast cancer patients. In human breast cancer, the study set out to evaluate how tumor, surrounding tissue and draining lymph node repertoires relate to one another and whether T cells may move between these sites. Overall study results and their limits: T-cell repertoire diversity in tumors was found to be lower than in lymph nodes but higher than in nontumor tissue, and preferential V and J gene usage was observed. Tumor and nontumor tissue repertoires were significantly more similar in luminal-like than in basal-like breast cancer. The conclusion that tumor T cells originate in lymph nodes was presented as consistent with a hypothesis rather than as directly demonstrated. The data were considered consistent with the idea that most tumor T cells come from the lymph node and then expand in tumor tissue.

The CDR3 sequence holds 16 residues, the cysteine and phenylalanine included. Just CDR3 DNA is preserved here, 48 bases in frame from base 1. V and J lose 0 bases and 6 bases, and a span of 18 bases separates them. For CDR1 and CDR2, the germline V gene (reference sequence) lists GTSNPN and SVGIG. Lymph node samples were obtained from the axillary draining lymph nodes of breast cancer patients. About this clonotype: Its antigen is not yet known. Nothing much larger sits one base from this clone, and base qualities are not available.

The reads were generated on an Illumina HiSeq 2000. Multiplex PCR amplification was used to build the TCR beta chain libraries. High-throughput sequencing was used to analyze the amplified TCR beta chain products. TCRdb reran the public reads through fastp at Q25 and MiXCR, keeping productive beta chains. For every CDR3 protein sequence, its rows merge into one entry that carries the most common genes and DNA. The sample table records around 290,000 distinct CDR3 sequences; 30% of these occur just once. Under 1.2% of the sample belongs to the ten largest clones. This receptor was identified in a female donor with breast cancer. Some clones in this sample may be carry-over from other donors' samples. The V gene is TRBV30 and the J gene is TRBJ2-1, with TRBD1 tentatively as D gene (5 bases match). The material sequenced was axillary lymph node tissue. The encoded CDR3 is CAWSVSWGRVLNEQFF. In nucleotide form, the sequence is TGTGCCTGGAGTGTATCATGGGGCAGGGTACTCAATGAGCAGTTCTTC.